This T cell receptor beta chain was sequenced for a study of shared clonotypes between healthy human individuals. Study-wide points: Non-shared clonotypes were found to have lower generation probabilities than the clonotypes that were shared by all four of the sorted-subset donors.

Trimming took off 8 bases at V and 2 bases at J, with 18 bases between the two ends. Germline V CDR1 and CDR2: MNHNY, SVGAGI (reference sequence). The CDR3 is made up of 15 amino acids. Generated by immunoSEQ multiplex PCR, the TCRdb table keeps only in-frame clones and is missing some. The table records around 640,000 clones, 95% to 97% of them present only once. Terminally differentiated effector memory CD45RA+ cells were excluded from the naive CD8 cells, which were CD45RO-negative and positively selected for CCR7. A note on this clone: Its antigen is not known.

This sequence originates from a woman aged 30 to 39 in good health. The chain has TRBV6-6 and TRBJ1-2; D gene unclear. The sequencing sample was made of naive CD8+ T cells sorted from blood. In DNA form, the CDR3 reads TGTGCCAGCGCCCAATCGAGCGTATTAAACTATGGCTACACCTTC. This encodes CASAQSSVLNYGYTF.